The 19 T cell receptor beta chains below were found in one sample sequenced in a study of CD8 T cells in Susac syndrome. The RNA, roughly 0.5 to 1 ug, was put through reverse transcription using random hexamers. TCRdb processed the immunoSEQ multiplex PCR reads anew with MiXCR; each CDR3 protein has one entry. The sample lists more than 100,000 distinct CDR3 sequences; over 95% were seen once. Sequenced input: CD4+ T cells from PBMCs. These receptors all come from a human donor with Susac syndrome.

The genes are TRBV7-9 and TRBJ1-5; D is ambiguous. The CDR3 consists of 14 residues. The ends were cut back, 3 bases at V and 1 base at J, with 7 bases in the middle. Germline V CDR1 and CDR2: SEHNR, FQNEAQ (reference sequence). The CDR3 region is CASSFSGSNQPQHF. DNA for the CDR3: TGTGCCAGCAGCTTCTCTGGAAGCAATCAGCCCCAGCATTTT.

The V gene is TRBV20-1, the J gene TRBJ1-4; weak D call: TRBD1 (5 bases). There are 12 residues in the CDR3. CDR1 is DFQATT, CDR2 SNEGSKA, per germline (reference sequence). V lost 6 bases and J lost 6, with 11 bases in between. The CDR3 region is CSAPSGDEKLFF. Written as DNA, the CDR3 is TGCAGTGCCCCGTCGGGGGATGAAAAACTGTTTTTT.

The count of this clonotype is one. The chain recombines TRBV11-1 with TRBJ2-5, with 7 bases lining up with TRBD1. The length of the CDR3 is 14 residues. The germline V gene encodes CDR1 SGHAT and CDR2 FQDESV (reference sequence). V lost 5 bases and J lost 7; bases outside the gene matches: 10. The CDR3 sequence is CASSRENRGPTQYF. In DNA, the CDR3 is TGTGCCAGCAGCCGTGAAAACAGGGGCCCGACCCAGTACTTC.

The chain couples TRBV23-1 to TRBJ1-1, with D possibly being TRBD1 (5 bases). TRBV23-1 has ORF status, its function being uncertain. Trimming took 4 bases from V and 1 from J, leaving 10 bases between them. The CDR3 is 14 residues long. The CDR3 bases are TGCGCCAGCAGTCCCAGGGAGGCGAACACTGAAGCTTTCTTT. Its protein is CASSPREANTEAFF.

This clonotype was counted once. J is TRBJ2-1 and V is TRBV15, with 10 bases identical to TRBD1. Losses at the gene ends were 0 bases for V and 5 bases for J; bases not matched to a gene: 7. The germline CDR1 and CDR2 sequences are LNHNV and YYDKDF (reference sequence). The length of the CDR3 is 17 residues. CDR3 sequence (DNA): TGTGCCACCAGCAGAGATCAATGGGGGACAGGGGACAATGAGCAGTTCTTC. This gives the protein CATSRDQWGTGDNEQFF.

V and J are TRBV20-1 and TRBJ1-5; possible D gene TRBD1, 6 bases. Trimming removed 6 bases at V and 0 bases at J, with 15 bases between. The germline V gene has CDR1 DFQATT and CDR2 SNEGSKA (reference sequence). The CDR3 is 15 amino acids. The DNA of the CDR3 is TGCAGTGCGCGCGGGACACTGGTTAGCAATCAGCCCCAGCATTTT. Its protein is CSARGTLVSNQPQHF.

The chain joins TRBV20-1 to TRBJ1-2; 7 bases match TRBD1. Germline V CDR1 and CDR2: DFQATT, SNEGSKA (reference sequence). The CDR3 covers 15 residues. V lost 2 bases and J lost 8; bases outside the gene matches: 14. Here the CDR3 reads CSARSGGKTGQGYTF. The DNA of the CDR3 is TGCAGTGCTAGAAGCGGGGGGAAGACAGGGCAGGGCTACACCTTC.

This chain uses TRBV27 with TRBJ2-2; 7 bases map to TRBD2. This CDR3 contains 15 residues. J lost 1 base, V lost 4 bases, and 3 bases had no gene match. Per the germline V gene, CDR1 is MNHEY and CDR2 is SMNVEV (reference sequence). The CDR3 coding sequence is TGTGCCAGCAGTTATGGGAGGGTGAACACCGGGGAGCTGTTTTTT. Its translation: CASSYGRVNTGELFF.

This chain links TRBV20-1 with TRBJ1-5, with D perhaps TRBD1 (6 bases). The V end was cut by 6 bases, the J end by 5 bases, with 17 bases between. The CDR3 totals 14 residues. Germline CDR1 and CDR2: DFQATT and SNEGSKA (reference sequence). The CDR3 DNA follows: TGCAGTGCGCGTAGAGGACAGTTTGATCAGCCCCAGCATTTT. It is translated as CSARRGQFDQPQHF.

This chain connects TRBV12-3 or TRBV12-4 to TRBJ2-3; 8 bases line up with TRBD2. V gave up 6 bases and J gave up 6 bases; unmatched junction bases: 8. The CDR3 runs to 14 residues. The CDR3 loop is CASRASGRADTQYF. In DNA, the CDR3 is TGTGCCAGCAGAGCTTCCGGGAGGGCGGATACGCAGTATTTT.

V usage is TRBV9 and J usage is TRBJ1-1, with 8 bases aligning to TRBD1. CDR3 length equals 14 residues. CDR1 and CDR2 from the germline V gene are SGDLS and YYNGEE. Germline trimming cut 2 bases from V and 6 bases from J; bases unmatched to any gene: 6. CDR3 protein: CASSVRGQTAEAFF. The DNA for the CDR3 is TGTGCCAGCAGCGTCAGGGGGCAAACGGCTGAAGCTTTCTTT.

The chain employs TRBV6-5 and TRBJ2-1, with unresolved D. CDR1 MNHEY and CDR2 SVGAGI come from the germline V gene. The CDR3 has 13 amino acids. The ends were cut back, 2 bases at V and 6 bases at J, with 8 bases in the middle. CDR3 sequence (DNA): TGTGCCAGCAGTTACGGCCTAATCAATGAGCAGTTCTTC. It is translated as CASSYGLINEQFF.

The rearrangement joins TRBV12-3 or TRBV12-4 to TRBJ1-2; 11 bases match TRBD1. V shed 3 bases and J 8 bases; nucleotides not matched to a gene: 2. The CDR3 is 13 residues long. In DNA form, the CDR3 reads TGTGCCAGCAGTTTCAGGACAGGGGGCGGCTACACCTTC. Its translation: CASSFRTGGGYTF.

The chain recombines TRBV9 with TRBJ1-2; 7 positions agree with TRBD1. This CDR3 contains 16 residues. The ends lost 3 bases at V and 5 bases at J; junction bases unmatched: 13. Germline V lookup: CDR1 SGDLS, CDR2 YYNGEE. The CDR3 DNA sequence: TGTGCCAGCAGCGCCACAGGGGCCGCCGAGTATTATGGCTACACCTTC. Translating gives CASSATGAAEYYGYTF.

The chain couples TRBV6-2 or TRBV6-3 to TRBJ2-5, with 11 bases that match TRBD2. Germline V lookup: CDR1 MNHEY, CDR2 SVGEGT. The CDR3 is 13 residues long. Trimming cost V 6 bases and J 9 bases; bases outside gene matches: 6. The CDR3 is CASRLAGVIAQYF. The CDR3 region has the DNA TGTGCCAGCAGACTAGCGGGAGTGATAGCCCAGTACTTC.

This chain connects TRBV20-1 to TRBJ2-1; 9 nucleotides line up with TRBD2. CDR3 size: 16 residues. V lost 6 bases to trimming and J lost 5 bases; unmatched junction nucleotides: 14. CDR1 is DFQATT and CDR2 is SNEGSKA in the germline V gene (reference sequence). The chain's CDR3 is CSAKGLASNAHNEQFF. In nucleotides, the CDR3 is TGCAGTGCCAAGGGACTAGCCTCGAACGCACACAATGAGCAGTTCTTC.

The rearrangement links TRBV4-2 to TRBJ2-7, with D hard to call. The germline V and J ends were trimmed by 0 bases and 4 bases, with 10 bases remaining between them. Germline V gives CDR1 LGHNA, CDR2 YNFKEQ. The CDR3 has 14 amino acids. The CDR3 DNA follows: TGTGCCAGCAGCCAAGAAGAGGAAATATACGAGCAGTACTTC. Protein sequence: CASSQEEEIYEQYF.

CDR3 nucleotide sequence: TGTGCTAGTGGTTTGGTACATAGGGAGGGGCGAGAGACCCAGTACTTC. It yields the protein CASGLVHREGRETQYF. The rearrangement uses TRBV12-5 and TRBJ2-5; the match to TRBD2 covers 7 bases. The CDR3 spans 16 residues. Germline trimming cut 0 bases from V and 4 bases from J; bases unmatched to any gene: 8. Germline V CDR1 and CDR2: LGHNT, FRNRAP.

The chain links TRBV20-1 to TRBJ2-5, with D perhaps matching TRBD1 or TRBD2 (5 bases each). The length of the CDR3 is 13 residues. Germline CDR1 is DFQATT and CDR2 is SNEGSKA (reference sequence). V shed 2 bases and J shed 7 bases, with 14 bases lying between them. The CDR3 DNA reads TGCAGTGCTAGATTATCCGGGACCCCGACCCAGTACTTC. This translates into CSARLSGTPTQYF.